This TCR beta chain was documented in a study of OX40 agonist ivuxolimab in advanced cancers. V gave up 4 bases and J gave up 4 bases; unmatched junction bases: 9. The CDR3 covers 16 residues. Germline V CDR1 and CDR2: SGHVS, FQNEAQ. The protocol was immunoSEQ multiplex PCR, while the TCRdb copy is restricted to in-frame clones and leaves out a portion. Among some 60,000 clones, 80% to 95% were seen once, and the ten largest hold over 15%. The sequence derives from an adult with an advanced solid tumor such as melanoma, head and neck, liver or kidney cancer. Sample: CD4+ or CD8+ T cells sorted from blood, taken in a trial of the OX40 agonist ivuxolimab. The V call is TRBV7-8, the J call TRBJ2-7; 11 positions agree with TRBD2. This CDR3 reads CASSSLAGGSGYEQYF. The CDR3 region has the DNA TGTGCCAGCAGCTCTCTAGCGGGGGGTTCGGGTTACGAGCAGTACTTC.